Presented here are 17 T cell receptor beta chains from one specimen sequenced in a study of shared clonotypes between healthy human individuals. This table comes from immunoSEQ multiplex PCR, and its TCRdb copy is limited to in-frame clones, with some not included. The profile covers roughly 2,500,000 clones, with 80% to 95% appearing a single time and about 0.34% taken by the ten largest. What was sequenced was naive CD4+ T cells from PBMCs. This sample's subset: CD45RA+ positively selected. These receptors were collected from a man aged 18 to 30 in good health. Some clones in this sample may be carry-over from other donors' samples.

A note on this clone: Other DNA sequences in this specimen translate into the identical CDR3. V is TRBV7-9 and J is TRBJ1-1, with unresolved D. The CDR3 runs to 12 residues. From germline, CDR1 is SEHNR and CDR2 FQNEAQ (reference sequence). V was shortened by 3 bases and J by 1 base, with 3 bases between the two germline ends. CDR3 DNA sequence: TGTGCCAGCAGCTTCGGGAACACTGAAGCTTTCTTT. Amino acid sequence: CASSFGNTEAFF. The whole variable domain, remainder taken from reference TRBV7-9 and TRBJ1-1, is DTGVSQNPRHKITKRGQNVTFRCDPISEHNRLYWYRQTLGQGPEFLTYFQNEAQLEKSRLLSDRFSAERPKGSFSTLEIQRTEQGDSAMYLCASSFGNTEAFFGQGTRLTVV.

This clone was observed a single time. The chain uses TRBV7-2 and TRBJ2-7, with D maybe TRBD2 (5 bases). CDR3 length: 14 residues. Per germline, CDR1 SGHTA and CDR2 FQGNSA. With 5 bases removed from V and 4 bases from J, the gap between germline ends came to 15 bases. DNA for the CDR3: TGTGCCAGCAGCCCCCAGAGAGGGATGTACGAGCAGTACTTC. It specifies CASSPQRGMYEQYF.

V is TRBV14 and J is TRBJ1-2, with D perhaps TRBD1 (5 bases). Trimming took off 3 bases at V and 4 bases at J, with 18 bases between the two ends. The CDR3 has 16 residues. CDR1 is SGHDN and CDR2 is FVKESK in the germline V gene. The CDR3, as DNA: TGTGCCAGCAGCCAGTCCCGGGACGCCGGATTCTATGGCTACACCTTC. This translates into CASSQSRDAGFYGYTF.

As concerns this clone: The same CDR3 arises from other DNA sequences in this sample as well. The chain recombines TRBV20-1 with TRBJ2-7; D not resolved. The germline V gene has CDR1 DFQATT and CDR2 SNEGSKA (reference sequence). Trimming took off 1 base at V and 6 bases at J, with 7 bases between the two ends. This CDR3 is built from 11 residues. The CDR3 is CSARGSGEQYF. CDR3 sequence (DNA): TGCAGTGCTAGAGGGTCCGGCGAGCAGTACTTC.

The chain combines TRBV5-1 with TRBJ2-6; 10 bases align to TRBD1. V shed 0 bases and J 0 bases; nucleotides not matched to a gene: 6. The CDR3 covers 19 residues. Germline CDR1 and CDR2: SGHRS and YFSETQ. The CDR3 nucleotides read TGCGCCAGCAGCTTGGGATCATGGGACAGGGGCTCTGGGGCCAACGTCCTGACTTTC. The encoded protein is CASSLGSWDRGSGANVLTF.

The chain carries TRBV7-2 and TRBJ1-1, with D perhaps TRBD1 (6 bases). Germline V gene data show CDR1 as SGHTA and CDR2 as FQGNSA. V dropped 5 bases and J dropped 1 base, with 11 bases sitting between them. The CDR3 runs 14 residues. The CDR3 nucleotides are TGTGCCAGCAGCAAAAGGGGGGCGAACACTGAAGCTTTCTTT. Translated, it gives CASSKRGANTEAFF.

The chain is built from TRBV6-1 and TRBJ1-3; D possibly corresponds to TRBD1 (5 bases). CDR1 and CDR2 (germline): MNHNS, SASEGT. The CDR3 length is 14 residues. CDR3 nucleotides: TGTGCTTCGCACCGGGACTTCTCTGGAAACACCATATATTTT. Translating it yields CASHRDFSGNTIYF.

This clone came up once. The chain combines TRBV7-8 with TRBJ1-5; 8 bases agree with TRBD1. CDR3 length equals 16 residues. Trimming removed 0 bases from V and 6 bases from J; junction bases left unmatched: 7. CDR1 and CDR2 from the germline V gene are SGHVS and FQNEAQ. The CDR3 protein is CASSLAGQGAFQPQHF. DNA of the CDR3: TGTGCCAGCAGCTTAGCAGGCCAGGGGGCTTTTCAGCCCCAGCATTTT.

This rearrangement joins TRBV10-3 to TRBJ1-3; possible D gene TRBD1, 6 bases. This CDR3 has 15 amino acids. Looked up from germline, CDR1 is ENHRY and CDR2 is SYGVKD. With 6 bases removed from V and 2 bases from J, the gap between germline ends came to 14 bases. In DNA form, the CDR3 reads TGTGCCATCAGACCTACAGGGAAGGCTGGAAACACCATATATTTT. Translation gives CAIRPTGKAGNTIYF.

The chain couples TRBV15 to TRBJ2-1, with 8 bases lining up with TRBD2. The CDR3 covers 16 residues. CDR1 is LNHNV, CDR2 YYDKDF, per germline (reference sequence). V dropped 1 base and J dropped 4; count of bases not matched to a gene: 6. CDR3 residues: CATSRVLSSGYNEQFF. In nucleotides, the CDR3 is TGTGCCACCAGCAGAGTCTTGTCTAGCGGGTACAATGAGCAGTTCTTC.

The V gene is TRBV20-1, the J gene TRBJ2-2, with D tentatively TRBD2 (5 bases). Trimming took 8 bases from V and 6 from J, leaving 10 bases between them. This CDR3 comprises 11 residues. Germline V CDR1 and CDR2: DFQATT, SNEGSKA (reference sequence). CDR3 in DNA: TGCAGTACGGACTCGGCCGGGGAGCTGTTTTTT. Its translation is CSTDSAGELFF.

The chain combines TRBV5-1 with TRBJ2-5; unclear D gene. Trimming removed 6 bases at V and 3 bases at J, with 15 bases between. CDR3 length: 14 residues. Germline V gene lookup returns CDR1 SGHRS and CDR2 YFSETQ. The CDR3 protein is CASKVINSEETQYF. CDR3 bases: TGCGCCAGCAAGGTGATTAACTCCGAAGAGACCCAGTACTTC. The full variable domain, with the rest looked up from reference TRBV5-1 and TRBJ2-5, is KAGVTQTPRYLIKTRGQQVTLSCSPISGHRSVSWYQQTPGQGLQFLFEYFSETQRNKGNFPGRFSGRQFSNSRSEMNVSTLELGDSALYLCASKVINSEETQYFGPGTRLLVL.

V usage is TRBV5-5 and J usage is TRBJ2-4; 8 nucleotides match TRBD1. The germline CDR1 and CDR2 sequences are SGHKS and YYEKEE (reference sequence). The CDR3 totals 15 residues. V shed 4 bases, J shed 6 bases, and the junction held 9 bases outside the gene matches. The CDR3 spells CASSVQGDEVNIQYF. The CDR3 bases are TGTGCCAGCAGCGTACAGGGGGACGAGGTAAACATTCAGTACTTC.

The chain links TRBV14 to TRBJ2-1, with TRBD1 matching 7 bases. V shed 1 base and J 3 bases; nucleotides not matched to a gene: 6. Germline V CDR1 and CDR2: SGHDN, FVKESK. CDR3 length: 16 amino acids. CDR3 sequence reads: CASSQGQGVVYNEQFF. The DNA for the CDR3 is TGTGCCAGCAGCCAAGGGCAGGGGGTGGTCTACAATGAGCAGTTCTTC. Full variable domain (rest looked up from reference TRBV14 and TRBJ2-1): EAGVTQFPSHSVIEKGQTVTLRCDPISGHDNLYWYRRVMGKEIKFLLHFVKESKQDESGMPNNRFLAERTGGTYSTLKVQPAELEDSGVYFCASSQGQGVVYNEQFFGPGTRLTVL.

As for this clone: At one end the junction does not follow the germline gene, possibly because of a read error. The chain joins TRBV6-6 to TRBJ2-2; possibly TRBD2 for D (5 bases). The CDR3 loop spans 14 amino acids. CDR1 and CDR2 (germline): MNHNY, SVGAGI (reference sequence). CDR3 DNA: TGTGCCAGCACTTACGACTACAACACCGGGGAGCTGTTTTTT. This encodes CASTYDYNTGELFF.

The chain employs TRBV19 and TRBJ2-2; D is uncertain. The CDR3 length is 14 residues. Trimming removed 1 base at V and 9 bases at J, with 12 bases between. From germline, CDR1 is LNHDA and CDR2 SQIVND (reference sequence). The DNA of the CDR3 is TGTGCCAGTAGTATAGCCCTAAATCGACGGGAGCTGTTTTTT. Its translation is CASSIALNRRELFF.

This clone is a singleton in its sample. V gene TRBV5-1 combines with J gene TRBJ2-3; no definite D call. Germline V gives CDR1 SGHRS, CDR2 YFSETQ. Trimming cost V 4 bases and J 4 bases, with 13 bases left between them. This CDR3 spans 14 amino acids. CDR3 region: CASSVALGPDTQYF. CDR3 in DNA: TGCGCCAGCAGCGTGGCGTTGGGCCCAGATACGCAGTATTTT. Full variable domain (rest looked up from reference TRBV5-1 and TRBJ2-3): KAGVTQTPRYLIKTRGQQVTLSCSPISGHRSVSWYQQTPGQGLQFLFEYFSETQRNKGNFPGRFSGRQFSNSRSEMNVSTLELGDSALYLCASSVALGPDTQYFGPGTRLTVL.